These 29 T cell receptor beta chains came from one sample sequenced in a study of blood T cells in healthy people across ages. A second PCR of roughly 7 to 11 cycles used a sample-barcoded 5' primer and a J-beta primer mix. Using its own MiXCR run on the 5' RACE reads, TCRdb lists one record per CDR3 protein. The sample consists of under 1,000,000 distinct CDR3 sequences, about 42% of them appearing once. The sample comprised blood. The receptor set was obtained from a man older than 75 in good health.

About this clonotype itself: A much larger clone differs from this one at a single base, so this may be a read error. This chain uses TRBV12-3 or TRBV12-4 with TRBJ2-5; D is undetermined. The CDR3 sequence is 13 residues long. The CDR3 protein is CASGLVGLETQYF. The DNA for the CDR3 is TGTGCCAGCGGTTTAGTGGGATTAGAGACCCAGTACTTC.

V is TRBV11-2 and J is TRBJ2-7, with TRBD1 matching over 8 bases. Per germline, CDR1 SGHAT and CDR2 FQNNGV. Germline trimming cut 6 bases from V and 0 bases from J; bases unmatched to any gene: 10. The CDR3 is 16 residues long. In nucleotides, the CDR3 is TGTGCCAGCAGACAAACTACAGGGGGATCCTCCTACGAGCAGTACTTC. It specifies CASRQTTGGSSYEQYF. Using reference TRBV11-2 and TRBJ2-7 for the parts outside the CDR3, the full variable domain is EAGVAQSPRYKIIEKRQSVAFWCNPISGHATLYWYQQILGQGPKLLIQFQNNGVVDDSQLPKDRFSAERLKGVDSTLKIQPAKLEDSAVYLCASRQTTGGSSYEQYFGPGTRLTVT.

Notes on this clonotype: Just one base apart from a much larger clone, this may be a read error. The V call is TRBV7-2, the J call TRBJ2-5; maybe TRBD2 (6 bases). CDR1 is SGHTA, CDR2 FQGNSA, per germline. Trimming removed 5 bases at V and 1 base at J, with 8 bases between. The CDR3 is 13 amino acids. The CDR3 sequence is CASSRGIQETQYF. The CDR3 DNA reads TGTGCCAGCAGCCGCGGGATCCAAGAGACCCAGTACTTC.

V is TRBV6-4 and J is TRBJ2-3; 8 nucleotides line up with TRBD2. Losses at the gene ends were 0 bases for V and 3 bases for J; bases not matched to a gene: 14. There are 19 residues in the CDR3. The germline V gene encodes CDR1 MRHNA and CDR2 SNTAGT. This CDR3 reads CASSDSKSRAGVWTDTQYF. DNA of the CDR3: TGTGCCAGCAGTGACTCGAAGTCACGAGCGGGAGTGTGGACAGATACGCAGTATTTT.

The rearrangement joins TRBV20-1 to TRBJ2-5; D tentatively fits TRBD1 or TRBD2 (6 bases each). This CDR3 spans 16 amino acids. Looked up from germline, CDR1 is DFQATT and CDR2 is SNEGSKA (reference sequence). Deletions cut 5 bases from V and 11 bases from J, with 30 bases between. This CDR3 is CSAPLPGAGSYNEQYF. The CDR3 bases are TGCAGTGCTCCCCTTCCGGGGGCAGGCTCCTACAATGAGCAGTACTTC.

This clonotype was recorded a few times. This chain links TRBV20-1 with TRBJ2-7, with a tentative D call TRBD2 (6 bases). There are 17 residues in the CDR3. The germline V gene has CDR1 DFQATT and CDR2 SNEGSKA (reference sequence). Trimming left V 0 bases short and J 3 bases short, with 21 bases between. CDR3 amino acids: CSARDHGSGTDSYEQYF. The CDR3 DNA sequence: TGCAGTGCTAGAGATCATGGTAGCGGAACCGACAGCTACGAGCAGTACTTC.

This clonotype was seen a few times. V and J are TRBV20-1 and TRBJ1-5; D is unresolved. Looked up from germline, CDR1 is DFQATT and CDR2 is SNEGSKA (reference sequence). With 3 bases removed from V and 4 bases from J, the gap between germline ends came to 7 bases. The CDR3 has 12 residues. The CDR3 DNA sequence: TGCAGTGCTAGTCAAGGAAATCAGCCCCAGCATTTT. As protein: CSASQGNQPQHF.

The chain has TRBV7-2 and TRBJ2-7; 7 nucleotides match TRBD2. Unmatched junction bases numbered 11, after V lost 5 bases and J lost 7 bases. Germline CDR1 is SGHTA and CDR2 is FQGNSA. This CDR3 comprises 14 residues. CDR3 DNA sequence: TGTGCCAGCAGCGATGGCGGGAGACTCAATGAGCAGTACTTC. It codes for CASSDGGRLNEQYF.

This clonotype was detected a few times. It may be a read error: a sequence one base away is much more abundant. The CDR3 DNA is TGTGCCAGCAGCACTGCAATAGCGGTACACAATGAGCAGTTCTTC. Its protein product is CASSTAIAVHNEQFF. The gene calls are TRBV7-9 and TRBJ2-1; the D gene is possibly TRBD2 (6 bases). The germline V gene encodes CDR1 SEHNR and CDR2 FQNEAQ (reference sequence). V dropped 5 bases and J dropped 5 bases, with 16 bases sitting between them. The CDR3 extends over 15 amino acids.

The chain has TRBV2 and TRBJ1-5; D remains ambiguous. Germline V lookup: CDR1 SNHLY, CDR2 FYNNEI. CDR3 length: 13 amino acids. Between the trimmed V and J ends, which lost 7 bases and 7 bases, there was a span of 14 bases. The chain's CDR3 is CASTELGAQPQHF. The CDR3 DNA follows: TGTGCCAGCACCGAGTTGGGTGCCCAGCCCCAGCATTTT.

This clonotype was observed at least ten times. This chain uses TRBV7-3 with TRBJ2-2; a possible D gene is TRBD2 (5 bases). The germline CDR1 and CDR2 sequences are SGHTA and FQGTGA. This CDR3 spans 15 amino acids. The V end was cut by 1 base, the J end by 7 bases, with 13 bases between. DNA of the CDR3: TGTGCCAGCAGCTTAATTAGCGCCAAGTACGGGGAGCTGTTTTTT. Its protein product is CASSLISAKYGELFF.

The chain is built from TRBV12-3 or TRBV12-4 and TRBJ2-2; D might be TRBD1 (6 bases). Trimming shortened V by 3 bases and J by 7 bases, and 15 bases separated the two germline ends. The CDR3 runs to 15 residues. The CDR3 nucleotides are TGTGCCAGCAGTTTGATGACAGGACCCAGCGGGGAGCTGTTTTTT. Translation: CASSLMTGPSGELFF.

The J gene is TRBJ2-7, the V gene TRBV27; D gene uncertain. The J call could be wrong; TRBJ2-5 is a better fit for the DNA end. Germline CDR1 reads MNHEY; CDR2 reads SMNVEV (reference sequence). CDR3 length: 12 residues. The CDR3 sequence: CASSFIVETQYF. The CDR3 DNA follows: TGTGCCAGCAGTTTCATCGTAGAGACCCAGTACTTC.

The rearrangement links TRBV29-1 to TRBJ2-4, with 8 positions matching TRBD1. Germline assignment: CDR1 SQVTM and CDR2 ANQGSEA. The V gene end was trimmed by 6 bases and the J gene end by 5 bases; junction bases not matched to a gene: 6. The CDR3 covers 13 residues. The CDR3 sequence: CSVSGGDQNIQYF. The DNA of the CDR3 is TGCAGCGTCTCAGGGGGCGATCAAAACATTCAGTACTTC.

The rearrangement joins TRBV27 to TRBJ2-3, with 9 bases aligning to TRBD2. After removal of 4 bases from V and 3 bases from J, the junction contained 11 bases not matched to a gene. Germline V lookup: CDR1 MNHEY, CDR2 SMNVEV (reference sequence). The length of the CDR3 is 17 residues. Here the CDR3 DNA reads TGTGCCAGCAGTTCACCCATAGCGGGAGTTTTGACAGATACGCAGTATTTT. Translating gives CASSSPIAGVLTDTQYF.

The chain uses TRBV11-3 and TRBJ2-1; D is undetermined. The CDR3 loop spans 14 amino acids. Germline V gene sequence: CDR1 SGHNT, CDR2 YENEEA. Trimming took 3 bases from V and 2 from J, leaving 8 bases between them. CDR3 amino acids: CASSFGVAYNEQFF. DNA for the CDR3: TGTGCCAGCAGCTTTGGGGTAGCCTACAATGAGCAGTTCTTC.

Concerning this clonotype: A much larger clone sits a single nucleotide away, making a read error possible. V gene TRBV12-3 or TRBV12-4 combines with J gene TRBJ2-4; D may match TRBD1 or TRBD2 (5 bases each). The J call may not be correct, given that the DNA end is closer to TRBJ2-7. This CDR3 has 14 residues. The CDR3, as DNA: TGTGCCACAGCGGCTAGGGACGATATCTACGAGCAGTACTTC. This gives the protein CATAARDDIYEQYF.

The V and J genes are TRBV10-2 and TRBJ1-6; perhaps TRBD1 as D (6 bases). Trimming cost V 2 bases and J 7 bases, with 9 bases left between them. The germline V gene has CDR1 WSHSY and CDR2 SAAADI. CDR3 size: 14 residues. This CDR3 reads CASSEPQGNSPLHF. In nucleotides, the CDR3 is TGCGCCAGCAGTGAGCCCCAGGGGAATTCACCCCTCCACTTT.

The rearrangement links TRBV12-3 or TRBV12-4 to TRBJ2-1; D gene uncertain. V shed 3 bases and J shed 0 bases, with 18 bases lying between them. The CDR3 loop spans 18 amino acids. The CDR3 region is CASSLRPGSEFSYNEQFF. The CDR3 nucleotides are TGTGCCAGCAGTTTGCGGCCTGGCAGTGAATTCTCCTACAATGAGCAGTTCTTC.

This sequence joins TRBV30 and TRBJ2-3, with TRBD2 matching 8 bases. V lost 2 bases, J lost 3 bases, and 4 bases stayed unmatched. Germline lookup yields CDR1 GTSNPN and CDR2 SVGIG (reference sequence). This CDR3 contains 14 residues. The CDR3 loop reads CAWSWSGGTDTQYF. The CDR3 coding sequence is TGTGCCTGGAGTTGGTCGGGAGGGACAGATACGCAGTATTTT.

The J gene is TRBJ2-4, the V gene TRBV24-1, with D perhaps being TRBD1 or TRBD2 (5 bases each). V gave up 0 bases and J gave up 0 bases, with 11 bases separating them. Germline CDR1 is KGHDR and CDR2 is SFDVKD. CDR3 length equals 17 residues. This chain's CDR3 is CATSDLLGDQAKNIQYF. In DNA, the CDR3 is TGTGCCACCAGTGATTTGCTCGGGGACCAAGCCAAAAACATTCAGTACTTC.

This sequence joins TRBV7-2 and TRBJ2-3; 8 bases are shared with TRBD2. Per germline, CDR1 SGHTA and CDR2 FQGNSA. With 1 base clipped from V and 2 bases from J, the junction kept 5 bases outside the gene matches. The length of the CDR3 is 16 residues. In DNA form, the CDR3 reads TGTGCCAGCAGCTTAGGGGAACTAGCGGTCACAGATACGCAGTATTTT. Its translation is CASSLGELAVTDTQYF. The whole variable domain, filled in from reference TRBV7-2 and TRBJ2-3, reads GAGVSQSPSNKVTEKGKDVELRCDPISGHTALYWYRQSLGQGLEFLIYFQGNSAPDKSGLPSDRFSAERTGGSVSTLTIQRTQQEDSAVYLCASSLGELAVTDTQYFGPGTRLTVL.

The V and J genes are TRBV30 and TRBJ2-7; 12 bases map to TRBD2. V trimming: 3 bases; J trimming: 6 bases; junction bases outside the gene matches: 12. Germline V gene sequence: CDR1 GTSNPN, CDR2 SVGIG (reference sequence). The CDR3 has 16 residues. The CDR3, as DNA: TGTGCCTGGAGCACCCTAGCGGGAGGGGGTGGTCGCGAGCAGTACTTC. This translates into CAWSTLAGGGGREQYF.

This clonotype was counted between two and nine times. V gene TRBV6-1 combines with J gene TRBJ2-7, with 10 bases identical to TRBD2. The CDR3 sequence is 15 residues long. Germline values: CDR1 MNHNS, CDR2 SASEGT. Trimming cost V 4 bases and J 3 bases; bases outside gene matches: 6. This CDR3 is CASSAGASGSYEQYF. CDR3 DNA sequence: TGTGCCAGCAGTGCCGGCGCTAGCGGGAGCTACGAGCAGTACTTC.

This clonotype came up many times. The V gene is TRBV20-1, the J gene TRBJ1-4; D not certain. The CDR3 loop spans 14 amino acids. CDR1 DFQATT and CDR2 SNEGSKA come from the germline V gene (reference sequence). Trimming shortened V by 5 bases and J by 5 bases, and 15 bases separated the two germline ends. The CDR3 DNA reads TGCAGTGCTGGGAACCTGGGATTCAATGAAAAACTGTTTTTT. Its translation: CSAGNLGFNEKLFF.

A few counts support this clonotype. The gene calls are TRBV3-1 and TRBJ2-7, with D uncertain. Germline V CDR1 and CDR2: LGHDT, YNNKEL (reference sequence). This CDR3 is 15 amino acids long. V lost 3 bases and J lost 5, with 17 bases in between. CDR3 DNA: TGTGCCAGCAGCCAGAGGCTCCAAGCAGGCCACGAGCAGTACTTC. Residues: CASSQRLQAGHEQYF.

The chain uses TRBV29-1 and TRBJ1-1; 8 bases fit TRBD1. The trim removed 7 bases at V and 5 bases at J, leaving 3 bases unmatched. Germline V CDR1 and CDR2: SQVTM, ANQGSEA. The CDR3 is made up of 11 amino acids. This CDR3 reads CSAGDRTEAFF. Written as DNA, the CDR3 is TGCAGCGCCGGGGACAGGACTGAAGCTTTCTTT. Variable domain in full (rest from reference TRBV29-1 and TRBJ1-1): SAVISQKPSRDICQRGTSLTIQCQVDSQVTMMFWYRQQPGQSLTLIATANQGSEATYESGFVIDKFPISRPNLTFSTLTVSNMSPEDSSIYLCSAGDRTEAFFGQGTRLTVV.

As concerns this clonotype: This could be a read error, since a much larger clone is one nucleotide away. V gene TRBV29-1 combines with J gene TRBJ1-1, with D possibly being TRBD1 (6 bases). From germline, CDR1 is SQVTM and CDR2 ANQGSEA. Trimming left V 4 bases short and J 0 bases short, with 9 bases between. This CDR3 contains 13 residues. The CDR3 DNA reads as TGCAGCGTTGCTGACAGGTTGAACACTGAAGCTTTCTTT. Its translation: CSVADRLNTEAFF.

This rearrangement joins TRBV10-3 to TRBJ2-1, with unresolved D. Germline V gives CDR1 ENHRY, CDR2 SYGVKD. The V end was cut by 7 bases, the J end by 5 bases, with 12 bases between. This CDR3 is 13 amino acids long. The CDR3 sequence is CAITERSHNEQFF. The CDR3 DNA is TGTGCCATCACCGAAAGGTCCCACAATGAGCAGTTCTTC.